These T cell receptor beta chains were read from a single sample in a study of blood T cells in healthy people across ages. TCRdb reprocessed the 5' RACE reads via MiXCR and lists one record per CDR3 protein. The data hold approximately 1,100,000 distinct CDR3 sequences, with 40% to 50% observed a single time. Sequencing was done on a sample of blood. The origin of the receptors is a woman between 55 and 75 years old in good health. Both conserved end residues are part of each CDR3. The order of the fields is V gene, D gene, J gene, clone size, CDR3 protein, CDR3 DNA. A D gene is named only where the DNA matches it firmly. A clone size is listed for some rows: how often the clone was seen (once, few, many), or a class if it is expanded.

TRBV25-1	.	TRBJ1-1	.	CASSGSEGLGDTEAFF	TGTGCCAGCAGTGGATCGGAGGGGCTGGGGGACACTGAAGCTTTCTTT
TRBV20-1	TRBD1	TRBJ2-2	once	CSARGPLGQGATGGELFF	TGCAGTGCTAGAGGACCTCTGGGACAGGGAGCAACGGGCGGGGAGCTGTTTTTT
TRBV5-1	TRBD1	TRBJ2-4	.	CASSLGDRGELNIQYF	TGCGCCAGCAGCCTCGGGGACAGGGGCGAATTAAACATTCAGTACTTC
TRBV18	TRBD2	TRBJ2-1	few	CASSPPGGSGDYNEQFF	TGTGCCAGCTCACCACCGGGGGGTAGCGGGGATTACAATGAGCAGTTCTTC
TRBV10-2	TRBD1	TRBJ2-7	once	CASSESIFRDRKYEQYF	TGCGCCAGCAGTGAGAGTATTTTCCGGGACAGAAAATACGAGCAGTACTTC
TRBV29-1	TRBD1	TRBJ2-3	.	CSVVPPGQTTDTQYF	TGCAGCGTTGTTCCCCCGGGACAGACCACAGATACGCAGTATTTT
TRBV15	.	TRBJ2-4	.	CATSRGDGLEQYF	TGTGCCACCAGCAGAGGGGACGGGTTAGAGCAGTACTTC
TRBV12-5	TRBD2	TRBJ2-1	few	CASGGTSGRYEQFF	TGTGCTAGTGGTGGGACTAGCGGGAGGTATGAGCAGTTCTTC
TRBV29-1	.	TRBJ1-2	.	CSVEPDVDGYTF	TGCAGCGTTGAGCCGGACGTTGACGGCTACACCTTC
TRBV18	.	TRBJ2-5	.	CASSLNQGYQETQYF	TGTGCCAGCTCACTAAACCAGGGGTACCAAGAGACCCAGTACTTC
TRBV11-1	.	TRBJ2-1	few	CASSLRWQQGYNEQFF	TGTGCCAGCAGCTTAAGGTGGCAACAGGGATACAATGAGCAGTTCTTC
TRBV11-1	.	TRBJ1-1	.	CASSLVRDTGHFF	TGTGCCAGCAGCTTAGTAAGGGACACCGGGCATTTCTTT
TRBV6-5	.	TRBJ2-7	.	CASSSLGSPYEQYF	TGTGCCAGCAGTTCACTGGGGAGTCCCTACGAGCAGTACTTC
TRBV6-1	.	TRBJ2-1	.	CASSEVVGSYNEQFF	TGTGCCAGCAGTGAAGTTGTGGGCTCCTACAATGAGCAGTTCTTC
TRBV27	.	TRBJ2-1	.	CASSFGTSNEQFF	TGTGCCAGCAGTTTTGGGACCTCGAATGAGCAGTTCTTC
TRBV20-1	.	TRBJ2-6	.	CSATGSCSGANVLTF	TGCAGTGCTACCGGGTCCTGTTCTGGGGCCAACGTCCTGACTTTC
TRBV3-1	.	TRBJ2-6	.	CASSQQGLGSASRGANVLTF	TGTGCCAGCAGCCAGCAGGGGCTGGGCAGCGCCAGCCGTGGGGCCAACGTCCTGACTTTC
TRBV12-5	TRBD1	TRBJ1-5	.	CASGLVDRGEQPQHF	TGTGCTAGTGGTTTGGTTGACAGGGGCGAGCAGCCCCAGCATTTT
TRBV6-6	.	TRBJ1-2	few	CASSYSTEAYGYTF	TGTGCCAGCAGTTACTCGACGGAAGCCTATGGCTACACCTTC